Shown below are 29 T cell receptor beta chains from a single sample sequenced in a study of T cell responses to AZD1222 COVID-19 vaccine. TCRdb's table, derived via immunoSEQ multiplex PCR, lists solely in-frame clones and lacks some. The table has roughly 180,000 clones, around nine tenths seen once; the top ten hold about 2.8%. The source material was peripheral blood, sampled on day 0 of AZD1222 vaccination. The receptors here all came from an adult in good health.

The chain combines TRBV9 with TRBJ2-7, with D perhaps matching TRBD2 (5 bases). Looked up from germline, CDR1 is SGDLS and CDR2 is YYNGEE. Trimming shortened V by 0 bases and J by 3 bases, and 13 bases separated the two germline ends. There are 15 residues in the CDR3. Written as DNA, the CDR3 is TGTGCCAGCAGCGTAGCCCCAACTAGTGGCTACGAGCAGTACTTC. Encoded protein: CASSVAPTSGYEQYF.

V and J are TRBV6-2 or TRBV6-3 and TRBJ2-7; D gene uncertain. CDR1 and CDR2 (germline): MNHEY, SVGEGT. V lost 5 bases to trimming and J lost 4 bases, with 6 bases between them. The CDR3 length is 11 residues. The CDR3 DNA reads as TGTGCCAGCAGTGACGGGTACGAGCAGTACTTC. Protein: CASSDGYEQYF.

The chain employs TRBV5-4 and TRBJ1-4, with a weak D call TRBD1 (6 bases). Trimming removed 5 bases at V and 2 bases at J, with 13 bases between. The CDR3 has 15 residues. CDR1 and CDR2 from the germline V gene are SGHNT and YYREEE (reference sequence). For the CDR3, the DNA is TGTGCCAGCAGTAAGGACAGCCGGACTAATGAAAAACTGTTTTTT. It yields the protein CASSKDSRTNEKLFF.

J is TRBJ2-1 and V is TRBV5-4; possibly TRBD1 for D (5 bases). Trimming took off 4 bases at V and 0 bases at J, with 17 bases between the two ends. The CDR3 has 17 residues. Germline assignment: CDR1 SGHNT and CDR2 YYREEE (reference sequence). CDR3 DNA: TGTGCCAGCAGCCCCCCAGGTGGGGCTAACTCCTACAATGAGCAGTTCTTC. Translated: CASSPPGGANSYNEQFF.

The chain joins TRBV7-2 to TRBJ1-1; no clear D. The CDR3 has 14 amino acids. V was shortened by 1 base and J by 6 bases, with 12 bases between the two germline ends. Germline V gene data show CDR1 as SGHTA and CDR2 as FQGNSA. In nucleotides, the CDR3 is TGTGCCAGCAGCTTAGATGGGTTGTCGGCTGAAGCTTTCTTT. Translated: CASSLDGLSAEAFF.

The V gene is TRBV6-2 or TRBV6-3, the J gene TRBJ2-3; D unclear. There are 12 residues in the CDR3. Trimming took off 6 bases at V and 2 bases at J, with 6 bases between the two ends. Germline V gives CDR1 MNHEY, CDR2 SVGEGT. The CDR3 loop is CASSPSTDTQYF. In DNA, the CDR3 is TGTGCCAGCAGCCCCTCCACAGATACGCAGTATTTT.

The chain recombines TRBV7-9 with TRBJ2-3; 10 bases align to TRBD2. CDR3 size: 14 residues. V shed 8 bases, J shed 1 base, and the junction held 3 bases outside the gene matches. CDR1 and CDR2 from the germline V gene are SEHNR and FQNEAQ (reference sequence). This chain's CDR3 is CASGLAGGTDTQYF. CDR3 nucleotide sequence: TGTGCCAGCGGGCTAGCGGGGGGCACAGATACGCAGTATTTT.

This clone was counted between two and nine times. The rearrangement links TRBV2 to TRBJ2-7, with D possibly TRBD1 on 5 matching bases. The CDR3 loop spans 15 amino acids. Germline V gives CDR1 SNHLY, CDR2 FYNNEI. Between the trimmed V and J ends, which lost 5 bases and 0 bases, there was a span of 14 bases. The CDR3 nucleotides read TGTGCCAGCAGTTTAGACAGTCTCAGCTCCTACGAGCAGTACTTC. This gives the protein CASSLDSLSSYEQYF.

The J gene is TRBJ2-3, the V gene TRBV6-5, with D possibly being TRBD1 or TRBD2 (5 bases each). V dropped 3 bases and J dropped 1 base, with 14 bases sitting between them. Germline assignment: CDR1 MNHEY and CDR2 SVGAGI. CDR3 size: 16 residues. CDR3 sequence: CASSYSVGGRTDTQYF. In DNA form, the CDR3 reads TGTGCCAGCAGTTATAGTGTTGGGGGTCGCACAGATACGCAGTATTTT.

This clone has more than one count but fewer than ten. The chain joins TRBV6-2 or TRBV6-3 to TRBJ1-1; 7 bases match TRBD1. The trim removed 5 bases at V and 0 bases at J, leaving 3 bases unmatched. The CDR3 extends over 14 amino acids. Germline CDR1 and CDR2: MNHEY and SVGEGT. The CDR3 is CASSRGGLNTEAFF. As DNA, the CDR3 is TGTGCCAGCAGTAGAGGGGGCCTGAACACTGAAGCTTTCTTT.

The chain joins TRBV4-2 to TRBJ2-7; D call uncertain. Trimming stripped 4 bases from V and 2 bases from J, with 18 bases between. CDR1 and CDR2 from the germline V gene are LGHNA and YNFKEQ. This CDR3 is built from 16 residues. The DNA of the CDR3 is TGTGCCAGCAGCCCGATGGGAACACTTGTAGCCTACGAGCAGTACTTC. Protein sequence: CASSPMGTLVAYEQYF.

About this clone itself: At one end, the junction sequence differs from germline, possibly due to a read error. The chain combines TRBV19 with TRBJ1-2; D is unclear. The CDR3 sequence is 13 residues long. CDR1 and CDR2 from the germline V gene are LNHDA and SQIVND (reference sequence). Here the CDR3 DNA reads TGTGCCAGTAGTATATCCCTCCCTGATGGTTACACCTTC. The encoded protein is CASSISLPDGYTF.

The chain couples TRBV27 to TRBJ2-5; D perhaps matches TRBD2 (6 bases). Between the trimmed V and J ends, which lost 5 bases and 5 bases, there was a span of 18 bases. CDR1 and CDR2 from the germline V gene are MNHEY and SMNVEV (reference sequence). This CDR3 contains 15 residues. The CDR3 DNA follows: TGTGCCAGCAGTCCCCGTGGCGGGGCCAAGGAGACCCAGTACTTC. The encoded protein is CASSPRGGAKETQYF.

This sequence joins TRBV9 and TRBJ2-5, with 8 bases matching TRBD2. This CDR3 contains 15 residues. Germline trimming cut 4 bases from V and 2 bases from J; bases unmatched to any gene: 7. The germline CDR1 and CDR2 sequences are SGDLS and YYNGEE. The CDR3 DNA reads TGTGCCAGCAGCCGAGATAGCGGGGCTCAAGAGACCCAGTACTTC. Translation gives CASSRDSGAQETQYF.

The chain carries TRBV7-2 and TRBJ2-7; the D gene is possibly TRBD2 (6 bases). Germline V CDR1 and CDR2: SGHTA, FQGNSA. V was clipped by 5 bases and J by 1 base, with 18 bases between them. The CDR3 is 16 residues long. CDR3 sequence (DNA): TGTGCCAGCAGCCCGACGAGGTGGCGGGGATCCTACGAGCAGTACTTC. Protein product: CASSPTRWRGSYEQYF.

The chain is built from TRBV19 and TRBJ1-6; D call uncertain. V was trimmed by 3 bases and J by 8 bases, leaving 11 bases between them. The CDR3 contains 14 residues. Germline CDR1 and CDR2: LNHDA and SQIVND (reference sequence). The CDR3 coding sequence is TGTGCCAGTAGTATTTCATCGGCGGATTCACCCCTCCACTTT. This codes for CASSISSADSPLHF.

The V gene is TRBV19, the J gene TRBJ1-5; 7 bases map to TRBD1. Trimming cost V 5 bases and J 3 bases; bases outside gene matches: 7. This CDR3 has 15 amino acids. Germline V CDR1 and CDR2: LNHDA, SQIVND (reference sequence). The DNA for the CDR3 is TGTGCCAGTAGTCTCAGGGACAGCTTCAATCAGCCCCAGCATTTT. This translates into CASSLRDSFNQPQHF.

This clone was observed a single time. The gene calls are TRBV3-1 (or the pseudogene TRBV3-2) and TRBJ2-2; 7 bases are a match to TRBD2. This CDR3 comprises 14 residues. The trim removed 1 base at V and 5 bases at J, leaving 1 base unmatched. Germline V gives CDR1 LGHDT, CDR2 YNNKEL (reference sequence). CDR3 amino acids: CASSQVGGTGELFF. Written as DNA, the CDR3 is TGTGCCAGCAGCCAAGTGGGAGGGACCGGGGAGCTGTTTTTT.

The sample holds one count of this clone. The chain employs TRBV2 and TRBJ2-2; D perhaps matches TRBD2 (6 bases). With 8 bases removed from V and 0 bases from J, the gap between germline ends came to 16 bases. The CDR3 runs 16 residues. Per germline, CDR1 SNHLY and CDR2 FYNNEI. Here the CDR3 reads CASLSPTRSNTGELFF. The CDR3 nucleotides read TGTGCCAGCCTTTCTCCGACTAGATCGAACACCGGGGAGCTGTTTTTT.

This clone was recorded a few times. The chain links TRBV11-2 to TRBJ1-1; the match to TRBD1 covers 7 bases. This CDR3 is built from 15 residues. Germline loops: CDR1 SGHAT, CDR2 FQNNGV. J lost 7 bases, V lost 0 bases, and 8 bases had no gene match. In DNA, the CDR3 is TGTGCCAGCAGCTTAGAACCGGGGACAGTAAGTGAAGCTTTCTTT. Translated: CASSLEPGTVSEAFF. Variable domain in full (rest from reference TRBV11-2 and TRBJ1-1): EAGVAQSPRYKIIEKRQSVAFWCNPISGHATLYWYQQILGQGPKLLIQFQNNGVVDDSQLPKDRFSAERLKGVDSTLKIQPAKLEDSAVYLCASSLEPGTVSEAFFGQGTRLTVV.

The chain has TRBV9 and TRBJ2-5; D assignment may be TRBD1 or TRBD2 (6 bases each). This CDR3 has 16 residues. CDR1 is SGDLS and CDR2 is YYNGEE in the germline V gene. The V end was cut by 2 bases, the J end by 1 base, with 15 bases between. For the CDR3, the DNA is TGTGCCAGCAGCGTCCTAGTCGGGGGCCCCCAAGAGACCCAGTACTTC. Protein product: CASSVLVGGPQETQYF.

This clone was found once. One end of the junction fails to match germline, which may point to a read error. CDR3 nucleotides: TGTGCCAGCAGCTTAGGGTGGCAGGAGAGCACCGAGGAGCTGTTTTTT. Its translation is CASSLGWQESTEELFF. The gene calls are TRBV7-9 and TRBJ2-2; the D is unclear. The CDR3 totals 16 residues. Germline CDR1 is SEHNR and CDR2 is FQNEAQ (reference sequence).

The chain uses TRBV30 and TRBJ1-5; 9 bases agree with TRBD1. The V gene end was trimmed by 0 bases and the J gene end by 7 bases; junction bases not matched to a gene: 7. This CDR3 region has 15 residues. Germline V gene data show CDR1 as GTSNPN and CDR2 as SVGIG (reference sequence). Here the CDR3 reads CAWSVGDRVSQPQHF. The CDR3 nucleotides are TGTGCCTGGAGTGTAGGGGACAGGGTTTCCCAGCCCCAGCATTTT.

This clone was found once. V and J are TRBV15 and TRBJ2-1, with a possible D match to TRBD2 (6 bases). Per germline, CDR1 LNHNV and CDR2 YYDKDF (reference sequence). The CDR3 is 15 residues long. The ends were cut back, 2 bases at V and 5 bases at J, with 13 bases in the middle. The CDR3 loop reads CATSRPGLSHNEQFF. CDR3 DNA sequence: TGTGCCACCAGCAGACCGGGACTTTCGCACAATGAGCAGTTCTTC.

The chain uses TRBV12-3 or TRBV12-4 and TRBJ2-7; D gene ambiguous. V was shortened by 3 bases and J by 1 base, with 7 bases between the two germline ends. The CDR3 spans 13 residues. CDR3 region: CASSFTTSYEQYF. For the CDR3, the DNA is TGTGCCAGCAGTTTTACTACTTCCTACGAGCAGTACTTC.

The V gene is TRBV9, the J gene TRBJ1-2; 7 bases map to TRBD1. With 1 base clipped from V and 0 bases from J, the junction kept 3 bases outside the gene matches. Germline V lookup: CDR1 SGDLS, CDR2 YYNGEE. This CDR3 has 15 amino acids. The CDR3 DNA reads as TGTGCCAGCAGCGTATGGGACAGTTCTAACTATGGCTACACCTTC. Amino acids: CASSVWDSSNYGYTF.

V and J are TRBV5-1 and TRBJ1-2; D gene uncertain. This CDR3 contains 14 residues. V gave up 0 bases and J gave up 3 bases, with 9 bases separating them. The germline CDR1 and CDR2 sequences are SGHRS and YFSETQ. CDR3 amino acids: CASSLDSWDYGYTF. Here the CDR3 DNA reads TGCGCCAGCAGCTTGGACTCCTGGGACTATGGCTACACCTTC.

The V gene is TRBV5-4, the J gene TRBJ2-5; D remains ambiguous. Trimming took 4 bases from V and 5 from J, leaving 18 bases between them. Germline assignment: CDR1 SGHNT and CDR2 YYREEE (reference sequence). CDR3 length: 15 amino acids. The CDR3 sequence: CASSQPMGKGETQYF. The CDR3, as DNA: TGTGCCAGCAGCCAACCCATGGGGAAGGGTGAGACCCAGTACTTC.

The count of this clone is one. The chain couples TRBV11-2 to TRBJ1-1; a weak D match, TRBD1 (5 bases). The CDR3 has 15 amino acids. Germline CDR1 reads SGHAT; CDR2 reads FQNNGV. V dropped 6 bases and J dropped 6 bases, with 20 bases sitting between them. This CDR3 is CASSPPWGKRAEAFF. CDR3 sequence (DNA): TGTGCCAGCAGTCCCCCATGGGGGAAACGGGCTGAAGCTTTCTTT.